The present TCR beta chain was sequenced within a study of blood T cell repertoires in COVID-19. In the original processing: Amplification from reference gene primers served as the basis for estimated nucleated cell counts. Profiled with immunoSEQ multiplex PCR; TCRdb holds only in-frame clones, not every one. V, J and clone size are those of that table, while D and trimming were read from the DNA. The sample includes about 190,000 clones, over 75% of them seen just once. The CDR3 has 14 amino acids. CDR1 is GTSNPN and CDR2 is SVGIG in the germline V gene (reference sequence). The V end was cut by 4 bases, the J end by 0 bases, with 12 bases between.

The chain is built from TRBV30 and TRBJ1-1; no firm D call. The clonotype originates from a man in his fifties or sixties who had recovered from COVID-19. The sample comprised peripheral blood. This CDR3 is CAWIKRDLNTEAFF. As DNA, the CDR3 is TGTGCCTGGATTAAACGGGATTTGAACACTGAAGCTTTCTTT.